This T cell receptor beta chain was retrieved from a study of T cell repertoires in cytomegalovirus infection. About the study: Indications of both CMV infection and matching HLA type were provided by public TCR beta signatures. General observations from the study: The ex vivo response showed dominance by HLA-C-restricted CMV-specific TCR beta clonotypes.

Each CDR3 protein gets one entry after TCRdb re-called the reads with MiXCR. The table includes some 680,000 distinct CDR3 sequences, approximately 34% detected once. The CDR3 covers 16 residues. CDR1 and CDR2 (germline): SGHTA, FQGNSA. A remark on this clonotype: Its antigen is as yet unknown. The junction differs from germline at one of its ends, possibly a read error.

The sequencing sample was made of PBMCs. The chain has TRBV7-2 and TRBJ1-1; a possible D gene is TRBD1 (6 bases). The source of this sequence is a human donor in good health (CMV status not recorded). Some clones in this sample may be carry-over from other donors' samples. DNA of the CDR3: TGTGCCAGCAGCACTAGGGCGTCTTCGGGGGGCACGGAAGCTTACTTT. This translates into CASSTRASSGGTEAYF. Full variable domain (missing parts from reference TRBV7-2 and TRBJ1-1): GAGVSQSPSNKVTEKGKDVELRCDPISGHTALYWYRQSLGQGLEFLIYFQGNSAPDKSGLPSDRFSAERTGGSVSTLTIQRTQQEDSAVYLCASSTRASSGGTEAYFGQGTRLTVV.